This T cell receptor (beta chain) derives from a study of T cells in Graves' hyperthyroidism and ophthalmopathy. Study results and limitations: Among thyroid clonotypes expanded above 0.001, most also appeared in blood.

Patients counted as stable if ophthalmopathy did not develop within 18 months. Thyroid ultrasound, orbital computed tomography, clinical symptoms, and serum thyroxine and TRAb underpinned diagnoses. RNA transcripts served as the template for amplifying TCR beta CDR3 regions. RT-PCR in the first round (using the HTBI primer set) targeted the TCR CDR3. MiXCR, run by TCRdb on the multiplex PCR reads, gives a single entry per CDR3 protein. The sample lists roughly 740,000 distinct CDR3 sequences, about a sixth seen once, with around 7.7% in the top ten. Comments on this clonotype: Its cognate antigen is unknown. A much larger clone sits a single nucleotide away, making a read error possible. Lacking the conserved final phenylalanine or tryptophan, this CDR3 likely reflects a read error.

In germline, CDR1 is DFQATT, CDR2 SNEGSKA (reference sequence). The CDR3 length is 14 residues. V shed 2 bases and J 0 bases; nucleotides not matched to a gene: 3. This TCR came from a man in his late teens or twenties with Graves' hyperthyroidism. Sequenced material: blood. The chain couples TRBV20-1 to TRBJ2-7; 8 nucleotides align to TRBD2. The CDR3 region is CSARPSGSSYEQYS. The CDR3 nucleotides are TGCAGTGCTAGACCCAGCGGGAGCTCCTACGAGCAGTACTCC.